This record covers a single T cell receptor (beta chain). The PCR made use of 60 Vbeta and 13 Jbeta primers. Here immunoSEQ multiplex PCR was the method, and the copy in TCRdb shows in-frame clones only, minus some. The sample consists of some 170,000 clones, 72% of them appearing once. The record originates from a study of cytomegalovirus exposure and HLA in healthy donors. Germline assignment: CDR1 SGHTA and CDR2 FQGTGA. V was clipped by 8 bases and J by 6 bases, with 8 bases between them. The CDR3 consists of 12 residues. The chain uses TRBV7-3 and TRBJ1-6, with D perhaps matching TRBD1 (5 bases). This sequence was found in a human donor in good health. Specimen: PBMCs. In nucleotides, the CDR3 is TGTGCCAGCTCGGGGGGTAATTCACCCCTCCACTTT. This codes for CASSGGNSPLHF.